This TCR beta chain was identified in a study of shared clonotypes between healthy human individuals. Genomic DNA belonging to each subset was distributed in equal measure over several immunoSEQ plates. Here immunoSEQ multiplex PCR was the method, and the copy in TCRdb shows in-frame clones only, minus some. The table includes fewer than 1 million clones, approximately 96% detected once. The study's findings and limits: Rarefaction analysis demonstrated incomplete sorted-subset sequencing notwithstanding large depth.

Naive CD8 cells lacked CD45RO, underwent positive selection for CCR7 and left out terminally differentiated effector memory CD45RA+ cells. In the case of this clone: What it recognizes is unknown.

Sequencing was performed on naive CD8+ T cells sorted from blood. This TCR was recovered from a man under 40 in good health.

The CDR3 sequence is CASSSTPGQGLPYGYTF. In DNA, the CDR3 is TGTGCCAGCAGCTCAACCCCGGGACAGGGCTTACCTTATGGCTACACCTTC. The chain employs TRBV7-6 and TRBJ1-2, with 9 bases that match TRBD1. CDR3 length: 17 amino acids. In germline, CDR1 is SGHVS, CDR2 FNYEAQ. J gave up 5 bases and V 4 bases, and 14 bases lay outside the gene matches.